This T cell receptor beta chain was recorded in a study of T-cell memory formation after mild COVID-19. At the level of the study: The TCR clusters were mostly specific to one donor.

Study-wide findings and caveats: The pre-infection memory compartment contained some responding clones, suggesting cross-reactive memory joined.

5'RACE with constant-segment primers built TCRalpha and TCRbeta cDNA libraries with UMIs. MiXCR, applied by TCRdb to the 5' RACE reads, yields one record per CDR3 protein. This table holds approximately 180,000 distinct CDR3 sequences, more than 15% found once. Worth noting for this clonotype: The antigen is undetermined.

V was clipped by 4 bases and J by 2 bases; unmatched bases: 10. This CDR3 has 16 residues. The V gene's germline CDR1 is LGHDT and CDR2 YNNKEL (reference sequence). The clonotype originates from an adult woman who had mild COVID-19 (a few samples of this study predate the infection). Cell type and time point are not known. V and J are TRBV3-1 and TRBJ2-7; 8 nucleotides align to TRBD1. The source material was PBMCs or a T cell subset sorted from them (not recorded which). As DNA, the CDR3 is TGTGCCAGCAGCCCGAGGTCGGACAGGGTTACCTACGAGCAGTACTTC. It yields the protein CASSPRSDRVTYEQYF.